The 32 T cell receptor beta chains below were found in one sample sequenced in a study of CD8 T cells in Susac syndrome (dated by TCRdb to between 2018 and 2021). Library prep was done by the immunoSEQ multiplex PCR assay. RNA was extracted using the RNeasy kit, and roughly 0.45 to 1 microgram was reverse transcribed with random hexamers. The raw public reads went through TCRdb reprocessing: fastp at Q25, MiXCR clone calling, in-frame beta chains kept. Every CDR3 protein is listed once, alongside the most common genes and DNA of its rows. This sample has approximately 120,000 distinct CDR3 sequences in its table, and approximately 96% of those were observed once. Of the sample, under 0.095% is held by the ten largest clones. The sample comprised CD4+ T cells from PBMCs. The receptors originated from a human donor in good health.

This clonotype has only one observation. The chain couples TRBV7-9 to TRBJ1-1; no definite D call. The germline V and J ends were trimmed by 5 bases and 1 base, with 11 bases remaining between them. The germline gives CDR1 SEHNR, CDR2 FQNEAQ (reference sequence). This CDR3 is built from 14 residues. CDR3 DNA: TGTGCCAGCAGCCTCTTCGGGGAGAACACTGAAGCTTTCTTT. Translation gives CASSLFGENTEAFF.

The genes are TRBV27 and TRBJ2-2; 10 positions agree with TRBD2. The CDR3 covers 15 residues. The V segment lost 8 bases and the J segment 3 bases; nucleotides outside the gene matches: 6. Germline V gives CDR1 MNHEY, CDR2 SMNVEV (reference sequence). The CDR3 DNA follows: TGTGCCAGCCGGGGACTAGCGCTAGACACCGGGGAGCTGTTTTTT. Amino acids: CASRGLALDTGELFF.

V is TRBV5-1 and J is TRBJ1-2; 7 positions match TRBD1. The germline CDR1 and CDR2 sequences are SGHRS and YFSETQ. V gave up 4 bases and J gave up 3 bases; unmatched junction bases: 9. The CDR3 is made up of 15 amino acids. The CDR3 DNA reads as TGCGCCAGCAGCCCCAGCGACAGGGCTGACTATGGCTACACCTTC. Translation: CASSPSDRADYGYTF. The entire variable domain, with the rest obtained from reference TRBV5-1 and TRBJ1-2, is as follows: KAGVTQTPRYLIKTRGQQVTLSCSPISGHRSVSWYQQTPGQGLQFLFEYFSETQRNKGNFPGRFSGRQFSNSRSEMNVSTLELGDSALYLCASSPSDRADYGYTFGSGTRLTVV.

The chain combines TRBV19 with TRBJ1-4; D gene unclear. CDR1 and CDR2 (germline): LNHDA, SQIVND (reference sequence). There are 16 residues in the CDR3. V dropped 5 bases and J dropped 0 bases, with 13 bases sitting between them. The CDR3 is CASSQHGQATNEKLFF. CDR3 coding DNA: TGTGCCAGTAGTCAACACGGGCAGGCAACTAATGAAAAACTGTTTTTT. Variable domain in full (rest from reference TRBV19 and TRBJ1-4): DGGITQSPKYLFRKEGQNVTLSCEQNLNHDAMYWYRQDPGQGLRLIYYSQIVNDFQKGDIAEGYSVSREKKESFPLTVTSAQKNPTAFYLCASSQHGQATNEKLFFGSGTQLSVL.

The chain uses TRBV4-1 and TRBJ2-7; 8 positions match TRBD2. Trimming removed 4 bases from V and 4 bases from J; junction bases left unmatched: 15. Germline loops: CDR1 MGHRA, CDR2 YSYEKL. There are 17 residues in the CDR3. CDR3 protein: CASSLYYLAGGRYEQYF. DNA of the CDR3: TGCGCCAGCAGCCTCTATTACCTAGCGGGTGGTCGATACGAGCAGTACTTC.

On this clonotype itself: A junction end diverges from the germline sequence, so it may reflect a read error. The chain couples TRBV2 to TRBJ1-2; D is uncertain. CDR1 and CDR2 from the germline V gene are SNHLY and FYNNEI. The CDR3 spans 10 residues. This chain's CDR3 is CASIDGPFAF. CDR3 DNA: TGTGCCAGCATCGACGGGCCGTTTGCCTTC.

The chain combines TRBV18 with TRBJ2-2, with D uncertain. Trimming left V 0 bases short and J 7 bases short, with 6 bases between. This CDR3 comprises 13 residues. Germline loops: CDR1 KGHSH, CDR2 LQKENI. CDR3 sequence: CASSPPSSGELFF. Here the CDR3 DNA reads TGTGCCAGCTCACCACCGAGCAGCGGGGAGCTGTTTTTT.

The count of this clonotype is one. V gene TRBV7-2 combines with J gene TRBJ2-3; 7 bases match TRBD2. V shed 5 bases, J shed 11 bases, and the junction held 13 bases outside the gene matches. CDR3 length: 14 residues. Looked up from germline, CDR1 is SGHTA and CDR2 is FQGNSA. CDR3 region: CASSITQAGNKQYF. The CDR3 nucleotides read TGTGCCAGCAGCATCACCCAAGCGGGGAACAAGCAGTATTTT.

This clonotype occurred a few times. The chain is built from TRBV28 and TRBJ1-1; D unclear. V gave up 2 bases and J gave up 0 bases, with 7 bases separating them. This CDR3 contains 14 residues. Germline CDR1 MDHEN, CDR2 SYDVKM. The CDR3 loop reads CASSLEPLNTEAFF. CDR3 bases: TGTGCCAGCAGTTTAGAGCCTCTGAACACTGAAGCTTTCTTT.

The chain carries TRBV6-6 and TRBJ1-1; D is unresolved. Germline CDR1 is MNHNY and CDR2 is SVGAGI (reference sequence). The CDR3 consists of 14 residues. Trimming took 9 bases from V and 2 from J, leaving 16 bases between them. CDR3 coding DNA: TGTGCCAGTGGGCTACGGGGAGGAAACACTGAAGCTTTCTTT. As protein: CASGLRGGNTEAFF.

This clonotype has only one observation. The chain has TRBV6-1 and TRBJ2-1; 13 bases map to TRBD2. The CDR3 loop spans 17 amino acids. The V gene end was trimmed by 7 bases and the J gene end by 8 bases; junction bases not matched to a gene: 14. Germline loops: CDR1 MNHNS, CDR2 SASEGT. The chain's CDR3 is CASTIWGGTSGKDEQFF. The DNA of the CDR3 is TGTGCCAGCACTATATGGGGGGGGACTAGCGGGAAAGATGAGCAGTTCTTC.

This clonotype was counted a single time. The rearrangement uses TRBV2 and TRBJ1-3, with a tentative D call TRBD1 (5 bases). Germline V gives CDR1 SNHLY, CDR2 FYNNEI. The germline V and J ends were trimmed by 8 bases and 1 base, with 15 bases remaining between them. The CDR3 spans 15 residues. Here the CDR3 reads CASWVGVRSGNTIYF. The CDR3 region has the DNA TGTGCCAGCTGGGTGGGGGTAAGGTCTGGAAACACCATATATTTT.

The J gene is TRBJ2-2, the V gene TRBV5-1; a weak D match, TRBD1 (6 bases). Trimming left V 1 base short and J 5 bases short, with 18 bases between. There are 17 residues in the CDR3. The germline V gene has CDR1 SGHRS and CDR2 YFSETQ. The CDR3 bases are TGCGCCAGCAGCTTGATATCGCGAGCCACAGGGACCGGGGAGCTGTTTTTT. This codes for CASSLISRATGTGELFF.

This clonotype was detected once. V and J are TRBV20-1 and TRBJ2-3, with a weak D call TRBD1 (7 bases). The CDR3 loop spans 18 amino acids. Germline loops: CDR1 DFQATT, CDR2 SNEGSKA (reference sequence). V lost 0 bases to trimming and J lost 3 bases, with 22 bases between them. CDR3 sequence (DNA): TGCAGTGCTAGAGATTGGAGGGGGCGAAGAGGTTGGACAGATACGCAGTATTTT. Protein sequence: CSARDWRGRRGWTDTQYF.

This chain links TRBV14 with TRBJ1-3, with no clear D. The V gene lost 1 base and the J gene lost 0 bases, with 7 bases spanning the gap. The CDR3 spans 15 residues. Germline V lookup: CDR1 SGHDN, CDR2 FVKESK. The CDR3 loop is CASSQVPLSGNTIYF. CDR3 sequence (DNA): TGTGCCAGCAGCCAAGTTCCGCTCTCTGGAAACACCATATATTTT.

This clonotype was seen just once. The V call is TRBV5-5, the J call TRBJ2-1; 14 bases match TRBD2. Trimming cost V 3 bases and J 7 bases; bases outside gene matches: 12. Germline V gene lookup returns CDR1 SGHKS and CDR2 YYEKEE (reference sequence). There are 18 residues in the CDR3. CDR3 loop: CASSSGLAGVVRGNEQFF. CDR3 DNA sequence: TGTGCCAGCAGCTCGGGACTAGCGGGAGTGGTTAGAGGGAATGAGCAGTTCTTC.

The sample holds one count of this clonotype. The CDR3 spells CSVERGALTDTQYF. The CDR3, as DNA: TGCAGCGTGGAACGGGGGGCGCTGACAGATACGCAGTATTTT. The genes are TRBV29-1 and TRBJ2-3, with a weak D call TRBD2 (7 bases). With 6 bases removed from V and 3 bases from J, the gap between germline ends came to 16 bases. Germline CDR1 SQVTM, CDR2 ANQGSEA. The CDR3 extends over 14 amino acids.

The chain recombines TRBV7-2 with TRBJ1-5; D remains ambiguous. V was pared by 0 bases and J by 4 bases, with 1 base between. CDR3 length: 12 residues. The germline CDR1 and CDR2 sequences are SGHTA and FQGNSA. CDR3 sequence: CASSLANQPQHF. The CDR3 region has the DNA TGTGCCAGCAGCTTAGCTAATCAGCCCCAGCATTTT.

The rearrangement links TRBV19 to TRBJ2-7; tentatively, D is TRBD1 (6 bases). The CDR3 consists of 14 residues. Per germline, CDR1 LNHDA and CDR2 SQIVND (reference sequence). Trimming took off 4 bases at V and 1 base at J, with 11 bases between the two ends. This CDR3 is CASSTYGTSYEQYF. The CDR3 nucleotides are TGTGCCAGTAGTACATATGGGACATCCTACGAGCAGTACTTC.

The chain combines TRBV5-1 with TRBJ2-7, with D perhaps matching TRBD1 (6 bases). Trimming removed 3 bases from V and 2 bases from J, with 21 bases in between. The germline gives CDR1 SGHRS, CDR2 YFSETQ. This CDR3 contains 17 residues. The CDR3 sequence: CASSSRSSDSLTYEQYF. The CDR3 DNA follows: TGCGCCAGCAGCTCCCGGTCGTCGGACAGTTTGACCTACGAGCAGTACTTC.

The genes are TRBV7-2 and TRBJ2-3, with D possibly being TRBD1 (5 bases). The CDR3 spans 15 residues. The germline V and J ends were trimmed by 5 bases and 0 bases, with 12 bases remaining between them. Germline-derived CDR1 and CDR2 are SGHTA and FQGNSA. The CDR3 DNA reads as TGTGCCAGCAGCACTTGGACATCTAGCACAGATACGCAGTATTTT. Amino acids: CASSTWTSSTDTQYF.

This chain joins TRBV29-1 and TRBJ1-1, with D uncertain. Between the trimmed V and J ends, which lost 4 bases and 3 bases, there was a span of 12 bases. Germline V CDR1 and CDR2: SQVTM, ANQGSEA. The CDR3 loop spans 13 amino acids. CDR3: CSVVGPSHTEAFF. CDR3 coding DNA: TGCAGCGTTGTCGGGCCCAGTCACACTGAAGCTTTCTTT.

CDR3 bases: TGTGCCACCAGCAGTTCGAAGGATGCGGGGACTAACTATGGCTACACCTTC. It yields the protein CATSSSKDAGTNYGYTF. The gene calls are TRBV15 and TRBJ1-2, with D uncertain. Germline V gives CDR1 LNHNV, CDR2 YYDKDF (reference sequence). This CDR3 is 17 amino acids long. Trimming removed 3 bases at V and 0 bases at J, with 17 bases between.

The V gene is TRBV12-3 or TRBV12-4, the J gene TRBJ2-1; perhaps TRBD1 as D (6 bases). This CDR3 has 12 amino acids. Trimming left V 6 bases short and J 7 bases short, with 10 bases between. CDR3 in amino acids: CASSPGHNEQFF. DNA of the CDR3: TGTGCCAGCAGCCCGGGACATAATGAGCAGTTCTTC.

The rearrangement links TRBV3-1 to TRBJ2-7, with 9 bases identical to TRBD2. Trimming took 1 base from V and 3 from J; bases not matched to a gene: 4. Germline CDR1 reads LGHDT; CDR2 reads YNNKEL (reference sequence). This CDR3 region has 15 residues. The DNA of the CDR3 is TGTGCCAGCAGCCAAGCCCCTAGCGGGGTCTACGAGCAGTACTTC. It is translated as CASSQAPSGVYEQYF.

This chain joins TRBV4-1 and TRBJ2-1, with a weak D call TRBD2 (5 bases). The CDR3 length is 16 residues. Germline V gene data show CDR1 as MGHRA and CDR2 as YSYEKL. The ends were cut back, 0 bases at V and 6 bases at J, with 15 bases in the middle. CDR3 DNA sequence: TGCGCCAGCAGCCAAGATACGGGGTTGATACGCAATGAGCAGTTCTTC. Translated: CASSQDTGLIRNEQFF.

The chain recombines TRBV5-1 with TRBJ1-3; D is uncertain. The CDR3 is 15 residues long. Germline CDR1 reads SGHRS; CDR2 reads YFSETQ. V gave up 0 bases and J gave up 4 bases, with 11 bases separating them. The DNA for the CDR3 is TGCGCCAGCAGCTTGGATCCCGAAGCGGGAAACACCATATATTTT. It translates to CASSLDPEAGNTIYF.

This chain connects TRBV29-1 to TRBJ1-2; D gene uncertain. This CDR3 has 13 amino acids. Germline V CDR1 and CDR2: SQVTM, ANQGSEA. V lost 1 base, J lost 1 base, and 7 bases lay in between. CDR3 nucleotide sequence: TGCAGCGTTGAAGGGGCCCTTAACTATGGCTACACCTTC. Encoded protein: CSVEGALNYGYTF.

The CDR3 DNA reads TGCAGCGTTGATGGAGGGCGCGGAAACACCATATATTTT. Its translation: CSVDGGRGNTIYF. The V call is TRBV29-1, the J call TRBJ1-3; D not resolved. The CDR3 runs to 13 residues. Looked up from germline, CDR1 is SQVTM and CDR2 is ANQGSEA. Trimming took 3 bases from V and 4 from J, leaving 10 bases between them.

The CDR3 region is CASSVTGLSNQPQHF. The CDR3 DNA follows: TGTGCCAGCAGCGTTACAGGGTTGAGCAATCAGCCCCAGCATTTT. J is TRBJ1-5 and V is TRBV6-1; possible D gene TRBD1, 6 bases. This CDR3 has 15 residues. V was cut by 6 bases and J by 1 base, with 13 bases left in between. Germline lookup yields CDR1 MNHNS and CDR2 SASEGT.

The V and J genes are TRBV21-1 and TRBJ2-1. TRBV21-1 is described as a pseudogene. This CDR3 contains 16 residues. CDR3 bases: TGTGCCAGCAGCAAAGTGTGTCAGGAATCCTACAATGAGCAGTTCTTC. The encoded protein is CASSKVCQESYNEQFF.

The chain recombines TRBV25-1 with TRBJ1-5; the D is unclear. Trimming cost V 8 bases and J 2 bases, with 16 bases left between them. There are 15 residues in the CDR3. Germline V gives CDR1 MGHDK, CDR2 SYGVNS. CDR3 amino acids: CASQPTGKGNQPQHF. DNA for the CDR3: TGTGCCAGCCAACCCACGGGAAAAGGCAATCAGCCCCAGCATTTT.